The source of this T cell receptor beta chain is a study of identical twins. Findings and caveats of the study: In cord blood, abundant beta clonotypes had fewer insertions; memory showed no trend. Within beta out-of-frame sequences, the excess sharing observed between twins was weaker.

CDR3 length: 16 residues. Germline assignment: CDR1 MGHRA and CDR2 YSYEKL. The V gene lost 1 base and the J gene lost 2 bases, with 13 bases spanning the gap. This clonotype came up many times. Its antigen remains unknown. One entry per CDR3 protein, called by TCRdb with MiXCR from the 5' RACE reads. The sample has 600,000 to 800,000 distinct CDR3 sequences; around 21% are singletons. These data were also filed under a second study, of T cells expressing NK-cell markers.

Sequencing used PBMCs. The receptor was derived from a young woman in good health. The chain is built from TRBV4-1 and TRBJ2-3; D uncertain. CDR3 in DNA: TGCGCCAGCAGCCAAGTTGACTTAGGCTTCACAGATACGCAGTATTTT. Protein sequence: CASSQVDLGFTDTQYF.